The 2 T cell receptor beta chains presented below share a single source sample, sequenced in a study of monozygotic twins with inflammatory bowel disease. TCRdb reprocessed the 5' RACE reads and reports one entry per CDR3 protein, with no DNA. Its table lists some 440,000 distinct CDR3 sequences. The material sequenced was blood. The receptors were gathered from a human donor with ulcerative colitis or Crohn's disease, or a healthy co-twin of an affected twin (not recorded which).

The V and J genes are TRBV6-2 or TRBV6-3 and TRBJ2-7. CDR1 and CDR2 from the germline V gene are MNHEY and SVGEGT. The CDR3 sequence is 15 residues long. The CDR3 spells CASSSNLPSSYEQYF.

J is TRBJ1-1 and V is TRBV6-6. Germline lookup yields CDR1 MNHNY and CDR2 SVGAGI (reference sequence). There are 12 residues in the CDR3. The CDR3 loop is CASSYLQGEAFF.